This T cell receptor beta chain was sequenced in a study of OX40 agonist ivuxolimab in advanced cancers. A word on this clone: The antigen remains unidentified.

The table came from immunoSEQ multiplex PCR; TCRdb's copy has only in-frame clones and leaves some out. The sample consists of around 150,000 clones, 93% of them appearing once. Study observations and caveats: CD8+ T cells showed, on average, more clonal expansion than CD4+ cells.

This sequence originates from an adult with an advanced solid tumor such as melanoma, head and neck, liver or kidney cancer. The material sequenced was CD4+ or CD8+ T cells sorted from blood, taken in a trial of the OX40 agonist ivuxolimab.

The CDR3 here is CASSRGMEETQYF. CDR3 nucleotides: TGTGCCAGCAGCCGCGGGATGGAAGAGACCCAGTACTTC. This chain uses TRBV5-5 with TRBJ2-5; TRBD2 is a possible D gene (6 bases). V was pared by 4 bases and J by 3 bases, with 10 bases between. Germline CDR1 SGHKS, CDR2 YYEKEE (reference sequence). The CDR3 consists of 13 residues.